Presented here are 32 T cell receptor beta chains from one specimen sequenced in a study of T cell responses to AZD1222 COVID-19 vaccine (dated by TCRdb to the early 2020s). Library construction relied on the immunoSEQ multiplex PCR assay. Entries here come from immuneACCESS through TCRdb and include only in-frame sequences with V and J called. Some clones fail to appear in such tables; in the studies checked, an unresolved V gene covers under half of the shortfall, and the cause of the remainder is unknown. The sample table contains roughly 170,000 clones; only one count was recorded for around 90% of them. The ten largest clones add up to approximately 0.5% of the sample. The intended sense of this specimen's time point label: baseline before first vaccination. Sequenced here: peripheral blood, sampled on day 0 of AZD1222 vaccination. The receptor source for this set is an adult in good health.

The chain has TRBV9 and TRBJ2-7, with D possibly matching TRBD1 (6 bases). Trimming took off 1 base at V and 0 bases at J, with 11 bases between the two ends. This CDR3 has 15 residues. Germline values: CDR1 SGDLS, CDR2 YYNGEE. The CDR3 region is CASSVTGSSSYEQYF. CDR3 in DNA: TGTGCCAGCAGCGTAACAGGGAGTAGCTCCTACGAGCAGTACTTC.

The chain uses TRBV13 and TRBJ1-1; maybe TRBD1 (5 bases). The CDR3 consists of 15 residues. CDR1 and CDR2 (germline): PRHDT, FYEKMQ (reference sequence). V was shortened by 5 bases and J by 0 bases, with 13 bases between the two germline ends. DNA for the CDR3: TGTGCCAGCAGCACCCGACAGTACATGAACACTGAAGCTTTCTTT. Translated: CASSTRQYMNTEAFF.

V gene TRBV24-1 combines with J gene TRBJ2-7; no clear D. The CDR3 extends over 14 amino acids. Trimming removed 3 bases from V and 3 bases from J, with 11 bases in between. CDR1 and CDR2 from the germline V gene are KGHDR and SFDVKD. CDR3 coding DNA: TGTGCCACCAGTGATCTGTTTAAGAGCTACGAGCAGTACTTC. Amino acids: CATSDLFKSYEQYF.

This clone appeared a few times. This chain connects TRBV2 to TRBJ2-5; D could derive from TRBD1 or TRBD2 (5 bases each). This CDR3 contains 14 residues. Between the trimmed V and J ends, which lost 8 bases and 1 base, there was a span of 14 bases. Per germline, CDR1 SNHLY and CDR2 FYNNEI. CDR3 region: CASGEGLGQETQYF. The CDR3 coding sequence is TGTGCCAGCGGCGAGGGGCTAGGCCAAGAGACCCAGTACTTC.

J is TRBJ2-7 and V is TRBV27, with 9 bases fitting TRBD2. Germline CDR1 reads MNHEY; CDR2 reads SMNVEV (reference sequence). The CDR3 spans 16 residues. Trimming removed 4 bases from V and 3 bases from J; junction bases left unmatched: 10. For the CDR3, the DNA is TGTGCCAGCAGTTACCCCCTAGCGGGACACCACTACGAGCAGTACTTC. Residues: CASSYPLAGHHYEQYF.

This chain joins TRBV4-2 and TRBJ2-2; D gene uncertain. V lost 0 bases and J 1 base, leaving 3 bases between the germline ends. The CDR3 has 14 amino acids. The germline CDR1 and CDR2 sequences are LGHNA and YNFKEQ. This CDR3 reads CASSQDQNTGELFF. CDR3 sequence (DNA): TGTGCCAGCAGCCAAGATCAGAACACCGGGGAGCTGTTTTTT.

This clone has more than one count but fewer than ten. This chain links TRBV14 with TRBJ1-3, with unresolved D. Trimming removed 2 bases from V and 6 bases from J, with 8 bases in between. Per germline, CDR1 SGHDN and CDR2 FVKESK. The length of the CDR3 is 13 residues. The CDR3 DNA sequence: TGTGCCAGCAGCCAATGGACGGTAAACACCATATATTTT. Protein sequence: CASSQWTVNTIYF.

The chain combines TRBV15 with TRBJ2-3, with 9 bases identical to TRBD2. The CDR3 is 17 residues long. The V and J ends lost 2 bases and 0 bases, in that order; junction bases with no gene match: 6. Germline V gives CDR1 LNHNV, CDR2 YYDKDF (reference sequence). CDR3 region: CATSRKTSGTSTDTQYF. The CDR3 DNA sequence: TGTGCCACCAGCAGAAAGACTAGCGGAACTAGCACAGATACGCAGTATTTT.

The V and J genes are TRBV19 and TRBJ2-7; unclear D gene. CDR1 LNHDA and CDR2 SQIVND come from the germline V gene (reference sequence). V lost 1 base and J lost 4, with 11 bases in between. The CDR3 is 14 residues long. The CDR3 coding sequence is TGTGCCAGTAGTATAGGGGTTGACTCTTACGAGCAGTACTTC. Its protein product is CASSIGVDSYEQYF.

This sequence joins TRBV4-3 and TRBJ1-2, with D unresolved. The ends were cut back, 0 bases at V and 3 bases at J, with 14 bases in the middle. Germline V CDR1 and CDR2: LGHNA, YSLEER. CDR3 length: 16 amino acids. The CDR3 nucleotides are TGCGCCAGCAGCCAAGATGTTTCGGTCCAGTACTATGGCTACACCTTC. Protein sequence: CASSQDVSVQYYGYTF.

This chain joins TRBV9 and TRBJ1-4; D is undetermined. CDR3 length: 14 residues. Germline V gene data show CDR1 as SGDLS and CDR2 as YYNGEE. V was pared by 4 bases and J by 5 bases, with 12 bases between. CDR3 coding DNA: TGTGCCAGCAGCCCCCGCTTGTGGAATGAAAAACTGTTTTTT. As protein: CASSPRLWNEKLFF.

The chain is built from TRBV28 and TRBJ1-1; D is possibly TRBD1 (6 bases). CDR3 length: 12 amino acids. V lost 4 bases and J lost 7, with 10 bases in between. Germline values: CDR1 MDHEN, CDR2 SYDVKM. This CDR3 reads CASSYREFEAFF. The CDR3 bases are TGTGCCAGCAGTTACAGGGAGTTTGAAGCTTTCTTT.

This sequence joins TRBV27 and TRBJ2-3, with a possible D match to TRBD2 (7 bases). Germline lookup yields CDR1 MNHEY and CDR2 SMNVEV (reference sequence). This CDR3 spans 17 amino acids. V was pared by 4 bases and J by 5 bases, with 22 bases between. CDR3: CASSWGGGGPREDTQYF. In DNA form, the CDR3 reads TGTGCCAGCAGTTGGGGCGGCGGGGGCCCTCGGGAAGATACGCAGTATTTT.

CDR3 coding DNA: TGTGCCAGCATCCGACTAGCGGGGAATGAGCAGTTCTTC. It is translated as CASIRLAGNEQFF. The V call is TRBV12-3 or TRBV12-4, the J call TRBJ2-1, with TRBD2 identical over 11 bases. CDR3 length equals 13 residues. J lost 7 bases, V lost 7 bases, and 3 bases had no gene match.

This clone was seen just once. The CDR3: CASSAYSNQPQHF. The CDR3 DNA follows: TGTGCCAGCAGCGCGTATAGCAATCAGCCCCAGCATTTT. The chain recombines TRBV7-8 with TRBJ1-5; D is undetermined. CDR3 size: 13 residues. V was clipped by 5 bases and J by 0 bases, with 5 bases between them. Per the germline V gene, CDR1 is SGHVS and CDR2 is FQNEAQ.

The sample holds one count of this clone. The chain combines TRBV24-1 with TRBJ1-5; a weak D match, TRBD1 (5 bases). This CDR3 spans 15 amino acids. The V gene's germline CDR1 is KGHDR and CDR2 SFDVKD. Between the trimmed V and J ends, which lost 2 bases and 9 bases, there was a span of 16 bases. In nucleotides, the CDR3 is TGTGCCACCAGTGATTCTGGGGGACGGGGCGCGCCCCAGCATTTT. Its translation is CATSDSGGRGAPQHF.

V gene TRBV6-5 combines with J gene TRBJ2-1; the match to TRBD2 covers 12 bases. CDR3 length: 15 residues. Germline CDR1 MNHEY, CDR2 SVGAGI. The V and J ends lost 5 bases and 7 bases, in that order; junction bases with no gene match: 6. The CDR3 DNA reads TGTGCCAGCAGTAGAACTAGCGGGAGGATAAATGAGCAGTTCTTC. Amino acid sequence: CASSRTSGRINEQFF.

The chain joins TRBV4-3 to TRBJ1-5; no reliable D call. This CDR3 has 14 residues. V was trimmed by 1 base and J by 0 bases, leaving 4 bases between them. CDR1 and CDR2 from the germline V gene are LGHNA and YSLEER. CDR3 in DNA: TGCGCCAGCAGCCAAGCAGGTAGCAATCAGCCCCAGCATTTT. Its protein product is CASSQAGSNQPQHF.

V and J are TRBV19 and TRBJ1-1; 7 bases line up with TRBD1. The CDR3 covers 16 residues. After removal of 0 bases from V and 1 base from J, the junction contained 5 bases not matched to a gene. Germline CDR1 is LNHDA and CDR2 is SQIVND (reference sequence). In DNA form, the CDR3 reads TGTGCCAGTAGTATAGATACAACAGGGGCGAACACTGAAGCTTTCTTT. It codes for CASSIDTTGANTEAFF.

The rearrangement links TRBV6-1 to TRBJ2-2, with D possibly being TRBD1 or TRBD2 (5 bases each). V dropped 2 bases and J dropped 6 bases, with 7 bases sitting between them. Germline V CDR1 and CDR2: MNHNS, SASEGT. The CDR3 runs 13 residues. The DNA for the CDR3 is TGTGCCAGCAGTGAAATGGGGGCCGGGGAGCTGTTTTTT. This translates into CASSEMGAGELFF.

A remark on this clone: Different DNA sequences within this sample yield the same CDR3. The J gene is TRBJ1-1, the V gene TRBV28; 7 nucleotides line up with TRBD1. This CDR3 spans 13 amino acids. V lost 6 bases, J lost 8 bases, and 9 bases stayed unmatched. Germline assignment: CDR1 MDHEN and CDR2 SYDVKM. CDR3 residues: CASSYRGRTEAFF. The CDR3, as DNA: TGTGCCAGCAGCTACAGGGGTCGGACCGAAGCTTTCTTT.

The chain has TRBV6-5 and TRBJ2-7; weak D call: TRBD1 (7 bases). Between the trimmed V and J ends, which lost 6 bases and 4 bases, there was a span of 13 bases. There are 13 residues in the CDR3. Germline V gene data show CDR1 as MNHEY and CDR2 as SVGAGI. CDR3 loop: CASRGGTEYEQYF. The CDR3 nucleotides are TGTGCCAGCAGGGGCGGGACAGAATACGAGCAGTACTTC.

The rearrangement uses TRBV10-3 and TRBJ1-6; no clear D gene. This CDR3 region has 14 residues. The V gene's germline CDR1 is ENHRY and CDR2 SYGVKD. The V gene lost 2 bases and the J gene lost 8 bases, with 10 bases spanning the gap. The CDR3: CAISEVRRDSPLHF. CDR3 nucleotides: TGTGCCATCAGTGAGGTACGAAGAGATTCACCCCTCCACTTT.

In nucleotides, the CDR3 is TGTGCCTGGAGTCCCGGACTAGCGGGCACCTACGAGCAGTACTTC. As protein: CAWSPGLAGTYEQYF. The chain recombines TRBV30 with TRBJ2-7; TRBD2 matches 11 bases. Per the germline V gene, CDR1 is GTSNPN and CDR2 is SVGIG (reference sequence). V gave up 2 bases and J gave up 2 bases; unmatched junction bases: 5. The CDR3 is made up of 15 amino acids.

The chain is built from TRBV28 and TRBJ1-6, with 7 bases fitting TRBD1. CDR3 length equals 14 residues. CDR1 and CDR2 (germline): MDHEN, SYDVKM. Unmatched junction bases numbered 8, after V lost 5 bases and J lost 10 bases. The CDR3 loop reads CASSLRQGNSPLHF. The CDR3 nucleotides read TGTGCCAGCAGTCTGCGACAGGGCAACTCACCCCTCCACTTT.

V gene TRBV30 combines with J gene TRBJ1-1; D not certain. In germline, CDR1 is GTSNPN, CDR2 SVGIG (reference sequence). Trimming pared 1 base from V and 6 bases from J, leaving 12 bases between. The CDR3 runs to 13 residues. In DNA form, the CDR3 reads TGTGCCTGGAGTGGTTCCACTGGCGCTGAAGCTTTCTTT. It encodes CAWSGSTGAEAFF. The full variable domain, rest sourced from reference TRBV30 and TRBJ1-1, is SQTIHQWPATLVQPVGSPLSLECTVEGTSNPNLYWYRQAAGRGLQLLFYSVGIGQISSEVPQNLSASRPQDRQFILSSKKLLLSDSGFYLCAWSGSTGAEAFFGQGTRLTVV.

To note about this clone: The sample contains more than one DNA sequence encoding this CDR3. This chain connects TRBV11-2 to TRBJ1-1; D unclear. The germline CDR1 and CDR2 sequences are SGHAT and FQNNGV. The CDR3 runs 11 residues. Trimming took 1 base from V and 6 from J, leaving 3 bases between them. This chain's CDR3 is CASSLGAEAFF. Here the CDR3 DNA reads TGTGCCAGCAGCTTAGGTGCTGAAGCTTTCTTT.

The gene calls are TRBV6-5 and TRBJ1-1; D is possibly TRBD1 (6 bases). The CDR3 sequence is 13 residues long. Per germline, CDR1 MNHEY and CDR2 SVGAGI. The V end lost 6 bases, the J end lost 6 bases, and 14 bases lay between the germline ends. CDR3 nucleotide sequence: TGTGCCAGCAGGGGCACAGGGTCCTCTGAAGCTTTCTTT. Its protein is CASRGTGSSEAFF.

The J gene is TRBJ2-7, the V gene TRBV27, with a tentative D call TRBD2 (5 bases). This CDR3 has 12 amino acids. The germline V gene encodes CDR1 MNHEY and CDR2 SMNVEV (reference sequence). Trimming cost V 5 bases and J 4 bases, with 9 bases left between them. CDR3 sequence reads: CASSRTGYEQYF. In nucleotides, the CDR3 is TGTGCCAGCAGTAGGACGGGATACGAGCAGTACTTC.

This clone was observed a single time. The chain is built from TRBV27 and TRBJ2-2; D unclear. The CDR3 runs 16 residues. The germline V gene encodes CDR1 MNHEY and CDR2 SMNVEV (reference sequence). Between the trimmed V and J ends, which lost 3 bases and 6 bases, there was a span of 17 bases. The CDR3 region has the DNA TGTGCCAGCAGTTTTCAAGGACGTATTGCGGCCGGGGAGCTGTTTTTT. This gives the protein CASSFQGRIAAGELFF.

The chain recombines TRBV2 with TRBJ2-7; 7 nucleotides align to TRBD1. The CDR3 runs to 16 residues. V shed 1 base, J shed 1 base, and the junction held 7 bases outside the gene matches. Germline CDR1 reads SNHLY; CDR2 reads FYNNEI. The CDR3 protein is CASSEGVPGQSYEQYF. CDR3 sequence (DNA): TGTGCCAGCAGTGAAGGAGTTCCGGGACAGTCCTACGAGCAGTACTTC.

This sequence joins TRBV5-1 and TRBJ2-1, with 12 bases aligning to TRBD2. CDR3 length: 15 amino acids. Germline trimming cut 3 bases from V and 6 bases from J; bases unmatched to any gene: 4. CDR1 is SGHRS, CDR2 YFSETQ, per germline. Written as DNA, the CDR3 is TGCGCCAGCAGCTCCGGACTAGCGGGATCCAATGAGCAGTTCTTC. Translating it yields CASSSGLAGSNEQFF.